Presented here are 18 T cell receptor beta chains from one specimen sequenced in a study of shared clonotypes between healthy human individuals. Profiling relied on immunoSEQ multiplex PCR, and the TCRdb table lists in-frame clones only, not all of them. This table holds some 2,100,000 clones, approximately 94% found once. The specimen sequenced was naive CD4+ T cells sorted from blood. This sample's subset: CD45RA+ positively selected. The receptor source for this set is a young man in good health.

The rearrangement links TRBV5-1 to TRBJ2-1; 16 bases align to TRBD2. From germline, CDR1 is SGHRS and CDR2 YFSETQ. CDR3 length: 19 residues. After removal of 4 bases from V and 0 bases from J, the junction contained 7 bases not matched to a gene. This CDR3 reads CASSVGTSGRALSYNEQFF. The CDR3 DNA is TGCGCCAGCAGCGTAGGGACTAGCGGGAGGGCTCTCTCCTACAATGAGCAGTTCTTC. Using reference TRBV5-1 and TRBJ2-1 for the parts outside the CDR3, the full variable domain is KAGVTQTPRYLIKTRGQQVTLSCSPISGHRSVSWYQQTPGQGLQFLFEYFSETQRNKGNFPGRFSGRQFSNSRSEMNVSTLELGDSALYLCASSVGTSGRALSYNEQFFGPGTRLTVL.

The genes are TRBV6-5 and TRBJ2-3; 9 nucleotides match TRBD2. From germline, CDR1 is MNHEY and CDR2 SVGAGI. The ends lost 8 bases at V and 1 base at J; junction bases unmatched: 7. The CDR3 extends over 15 amino acids. The CDR3 DNA reads as TGTGCCAGCGGGTATTTAGCGGGGGGCACAGATACGCAGTATTTT. Encoded protein: CASGYLAGGTDTQYF.

The V gene is TRBV11-2, the J gene TRBJ1-1, with D unclear. Trimming took 3 bases from V and 2 from J, leaving 13 bases between them. The CDR3 runs to 15 residues. The germline CDR1 and CDR2 sequences are SGHAT and FQNNGV. CDR3 coding DNA: TGTGCCAGCAGCTTTACCTCCACAAGAAACACTGAAGCTTTCTTT. Encoded protein: CASSFTSTRNTEAFF.

This sequence joins TRBV7-2 and TRBJ1-1; no definite D call. The CDR3 is 14 amino acids. Looked up from germline, CDR1 is SGHTA and CDR2 is FQGNSA. Trimming left V 6 bases short and J 3 bases short, with 14 bases between. CDR3 protein: CASRKSGLDTEAFF. The CDR3 coding sequence is TGTGCCAGCAGGAAATCAGGACTGGACACTGAAGCTTTCTTT.

This clone was observed a single time. J is TRBJ1-5 and V is TRBV7-2; weak D call: TRBD1 (5 bases). CDR1 is SGHTA and CDR2 is FQGNSA in the germline V gene. V was pared by 1 base and J by 7 bases, with 14 bases between. The CDR3 length is 15 residues. CDR3 region: CASSLDGGRLQPQHF. CDR3 DNA sequence: TGTGCCAGCAGCTTAGACGGGGGAAGGCTCCAGCCCCAGCATTTT.

The chain employs TRBV5-1 and TRBJ2-3, with D perhaps matching TRBD2 (5 bases). V was cut by 4 bases and J by 1 base, with 13 bases left in between. The CDR3 contains 15 residues. The germline V gene encodes CDR1 SGHRS and CDR2 YFSETQ. The CDR3 coding sequence is TGCGCCAGCAGCAATTCGGCTAGCCGCACAGATACGCAGTATTTT. It encodes CASSNSASRTDTQYF.

The chain couples TRBV18 to TRBJ1-2; weak D call: TRBD1 (5 bases). The CDR3 covers 13 residues. Trimming removed 2 bases from V and 3 bases from J, with 7 bases in between. Per germline, CDR1 KGHSH and CDR2 LQKENI. CDR3 nucleotide sequence: TGTGCCAGCTCACCAGACAGTGACTATGGCTACACCTTC. It encodes CASSPDSDYGYTF.

The chain joins TRBV28 to TRBJ2-1; 10 nucleotides align to TRBD1. V lost 7 bases, J lost 6 bases, and 15 bases stayed unmatched. CDR1 is MDHEN and CDR2 is SYDVKM in the germline V gene. The length of the CDR3 is 17 residues. For the CDR3, the DNA is TGTGCCAGCACCCCGGGGACAGGGGTCCCCAGAGGCAATGAGCAGTTCTTC. It codes for CASTPGTGVPRGNEQFF.

A word on this clone: The same CDR3 arises from other DNA sequences in this sample as well. The DNA for the CDR3 is TGTGCCAGCAGTTTGGGGACCGCCGAAGCTTTCTTT. It translates to CASSLGTAEAFF. J is TRBJ1-1 and V is TRBV28; maybe TRBD1 (5 bases). CDR3 length: 12 residues. V was cut by 3 bases and J by 8 bases, with 10 bases left in between. The germline gives CDR1 MDHEN, CDR2 SYDVKM.

The chain carries TRBV10-1 and TRBJ1-4; possibly TRBD1 for D (5 bases). V was shortened by 3 bases and J by 1 base, with 6 bases between the two germline ends. Germline-derived CDR1 and CDR2 are WNHNN and SYGVQD (reference sequence). This CDR3 region has 14 residues. CDR3 in DNA: TGCGCCAGCAGTGATGGGGGAACTAATGAAAAACTGTTTTTT. As protein: CASSDGGTNEKLFF.

The chain carries TRBV9 and TRBJ1-3, with D uncertain. V was clipped by 0 bases and J by 0 bases, with 10 bases between them. Germline CDR1 and CDR2: SGDLS and YYNGEE. The CDR3 is made up of 16 amino acids. The CDR3 region is CASSVDVRSSGNTIYF. The CDR3, as DNA: TGTGCCAGCAGCGTAGATGTCCGAAGCTCTGGAAACACCATATATTTT.

Only one count was recorded for this clone. The CDR3 DNA reads as TGTGCCAGCAGCCCCGGGACTAGCGGGACTGGAGATACGCAGTATTTT. This sequence encodes CASSPGTSGTGDTQYF. V and J are TRBV6-6 and TRBJ2-3; TRBD2 matches at 13 bases. This CDR3 has 16 residues. The ends lost 6 bases at V and 5 bases at J; junction bases unmatched: 8. Germline V gene sequence: CDR1 MNHNY, CDR2 SVGAGI (reference sequence).

The V and J genes are TRBV5-4 and TRBJ2-2, with 10 bases lining up with TRBD1. Germline assignment: CDR1 SGHNT and CDR2 YYREEE (reference sequence). The junction had 10 bases not matched to a gene; V was cut back by 4 bases and J by 10 bases. This CDR3 is built from 15 residues. The DNA of the CDR3 is TGTGCCAGCAGCCCTGGACAGGGGGTCAGTAAGGAGCTGTTTTTT. Translating it yields CASSPGQGVSKELFF.

The rearrangement uses TRBV6-1 and TRBJ2-5; 11 bases line up with TRBD2. The CDR3 loop spans 14 amino acids. V shed 9 bases and J 1 base; nucleotides not matched to a gene: 4. CDR1 is MNHNS, CDR2 SASEGT, per germline. The CDR3 spells CASRLAGSQETQYF. DNA of the CDR3: TGTGCCAGTAGACTAGCGGGGAGCCAAGAGACCCAGTACTTC.

The chain recombines TRBV2 with TRBJ2-5; weak D call: TRBD1 (5 bases). The germline gives CDR1 SNHLY, CDR2 FYNNEI. This CDR3 comprises 12 residues. Trimming cost V 7 bases and J 4 bases, with 10 bases left between them. The CDR3 here is CASTQGRETQYF. In DNA form, the CDR3 reads TGTGCCAGCACCCAGGGTCGAGAGACCCAGTACTTC.

The chain couples TRBV30 to TRBJ2-1, with D possibly matching TRBD1 (5 bases). Per germline, CDR1 GTSNPN and CDR2 SVGIG (reference sequence). The CDR3 contains 17 residues. V was trimmed by 3 bases and J by 2 bases, leaving 20 bases between them. Here the CDR3 reads CAWSFYYGQGTYNEQFF. In DNA, the CDR3 is TGTGCCTGGAGCTTCTATTACGGCCAGGGAACCTACAATGAGCAGTTCTTC.

This clone came up once. This chain joins TRBV7-2 and TRBJ2-7; D gene uncertain. Germline lookup yields CDR1 SGHTA and CDR2 FQGNSA. The length of the CDR3 is 14 residues. V lost 5 bases and J lost 1, with 12 bases in between. CDR3 DNA: TGTGCCAGCAGCCAGACGGGCCCGTCCTACGAGCAGTACTTC. It specifies CASSQTGPSYEQYF. The whole variable domain, filled in from reference TRBV7-2 and TRBJ2-7, reads GAGVSQSPSNKVTEKGKDVELRCDPISGHTALYWYRQSLGQGLEFLIYFQGNSAPDKSGLPSDRFSAERTGGSVSTLTIQRTQQEDSAVYLCASSQTGPSYEQYFGPGTRLTVT.

V is TRBV30 and J is TRBJ1-6; D call uncertain. Trimming removed 2 bases from V and 5 bases from J, with 4 bases in between. CDR1 is GTSNPN and CDR2 is SVGIG in the germline V gene (reference sequence). The CDR3 loop spans 12 amino acids. CDR3 bases: TGTGCCTGGAGTCTCCATAATTCACCCCTCCACTTT. Translation: CAWSLHNSPLHF.